This T cell receptor (beta chain) was observed in a study of T cells in women clearing cervical HPV infection (dated by TCRdb to between 2018 and 2020). Background on the whole study: The cases were about two dozen women with histologically confirmed HPV16-related CIN3 or worse, and 2 of those women had invasive cancers. The 20 to 25 controls were women who cleared a single incident HPV16 infection within 12 months without developing precancer or cancer. Blood from cases was collected at the visit where the lesion was first found, while blood from controls was collected once the infection could no longer be detected. Among cases, blood sampling occurred a median of about 150 days after lesion detection, with an interquartile range of roughly 90 to 230 days. Because only a few women had HLA typing data, the possibility that HLA type acted as a confounder could not be ruled out. This exploratory proof-of-principle case-control study, nested within the Guanacaste HPV Natural History Study in Costa Rica, compared TCR repertoires among women with different cervical HPV16 outcomes. Cases were matched to controls by age within five years and by the year the sample was collected. Cases had a median age of approximately 32 years compared with 38 for controls, and baseline characteristics showed no significant differences between the groups. In the parent cohort, approximately 9,400 women aged 18 or older were enrolled in Guanacaste, Costa Rica, during about 1993 to 1994 and were followed for seven years. As quality controls, five blinded duplicates were added to each group, bringing the total to about 60 samples made up of around 50 participants and some ten replicates. The paper's findings and limits, for the study overall: Because T-cell numbers per sample were unknown, differences in richness could reflect varying T-cell content rather than repertoire biology. Significantly higher TCR repertoire richness was observed in CIN3+ cases than in controls across sequencing depths, whereas no difference in evenness was found. The cross-sectional design could not show whether associations preceded infection or resulted from it; effector/memory subsets and HPV-specific T cells were not isolated. Random forest classifiers that combined richness and V gene abundances separated cases from controls with an estimated AUC of under 0.85. TRBV6-7 relative abundance was lower in cases than in controls (roughly 0.11% versus 0.16%; Bonferroni P = 0.0008).

Every participant had a single incident cervical HPV16 infection, and prevalent HPV16 infections were excluded. Cervical HPV DNA was detected by MY09/MY11 PCR and genotyped by dot-blot hybridization. Roughly 15 mL of heparinized blood were centrifuged, and the buffy coat was split into aliquots, frozen at -30 degrees C, and then kept at -80 degrees C. QIAGEN kits were used to extract genomic DNA from buffy coat specimens. The germline V gene encodes CDR1 DFQATT and CDR2 SNEGSKA (reference sequence). Trimming at the junction amounts to 3 bases on V and 4 bases on J, and the germline ends lie 18 bases apart. From the cysteine through the phenylalanine, the CDR3 covers 15 amino acids. The 36 bases shown cover part of the CDR3, and their frame starts at base 1. The immunoSEQ assay used multiplex PCR to amplify TCR beta CDR3 regions from an average of roughly 1.2 ug of genomic DNA per sample. To correct primer bias, the assay used a complete synthetic TCR repertoire to set an amplification baseline. Amplicons were sequenced on the Illumina platform. The authors' analysis ran thus. Error correction of the sequences involved clustering with frequency ratios plus a modified nearest-neighbor algorithm, after which the sequences were analyzed in the immunoSEQ Analyzer using IMGT gene definitions. TCR richness and evenness were averaged over 20 rarefaction repeats at each rarefaction depth, excluding samples with fewer sequences than the depth. Wilcoxon rank sum tests with FDR correction were used to compare V, D and J gene relative abundances between the groups. Blinded duplicates gave an intraclass correlation of roughly 96% for TCR richness and an average of roughly 76% across 66 gene segments. As stored in TCRdb, this immuneACCESS dataset retains in-frame rearrangements with V and J assigned. A fraction of the clones does not appear; measured against another copy, unresolved V genes explain less than half of the discrepancy, and the remainder lacks a known reason. The DNA was the basis for D and trimming; V, J and clone size are from that table. The table for this sample records roughly 30,000 clones. The biggest ten clones account for approximately 3% of the sample.

As concerns this clone: Its recognized antigen is unknown. From the germline J gene comes the end of the CDR3, since the read stops 3 residues before it.

Recombination connected TRBV20-1 to TRBJ1-1; tentative D gene TRBD1, with 6 bases matching. Sequencing used blood buffy coat. The sequence came from a woman aged 18 to 69 with a cervical HPV16 infection that either progressed to CIN3+ or cleared (not recorded which). The CDR3 DNA, read in part, is TGCAGTGCTAGGGAGAGGGCCAGGGGTGGCACTGAA. This codes for CSARERARGGTE. The whole CDR3 sequence reads CSARERARGGTEAFF.